These T cell receptor beta chains were read from a single sample in a study of cytomegalovirus exposure and HLA in healthy donors. Method: immunoSEQ multiplex PCR; TCRdb's copy keeps in-frame clones and lacks some. Among roughly 330,000 clones, 75% to 90% were seen once, and the ten largest hold approximately 1.1%. The sequencing sample was made of PBMCs. Receptors originate from a woman in her 30s in good health and CMV-seropositive. Each CDR3 is given with its conserved first and last residue. The D gene is left open where the match is weak. A clone size is listed for some rows: how often the clone was seen (once, few, many), or a class if it is expanded.

d_gene,v_gene,j_gene,abundance,len,CDR3aa,CDR3nt
TRBD2,TRBV7-2,TRBJ2-7,-,19,CASSLVLGGRLAGGYEQYF,TGTGCCAGCAGCTTAGTCTTGGGGGGGAGGCTAGCGGGAGGCTACGAGCAGTACTTC
TRBD2,TRBV7-2,TRBJ2-1,-,19,CASRSGGKTSGGSYNEQFF,TGTGCCAGCAGAAGCGGGGGAAAGACTAGCGGGGGCTCCTACAATGAGCAGTTCTTC
-,TRBV6-1,TRBJ1-1,-,13,CASSLTVNTEAFF,TGTGCCAGCAGCCTTACAGTGAACACTGAAGCTTTCTTT
-,TRBV7-2,TRBJ2-2,-,17,CASSMRQAGRNTGELFF,TGTGCCAGCAGTATGAGACAGGCCGGCCGGAACACCGGGGAGCTGTTTTTT
TRBD1,TRBV6-4,TRBJ1-1,-,16,CASSPGQGNMNTEAFF,TGTGCCAGCAGCCCAGGACAGGGGAACATGAACACTGAAGCTTTCTTT
-,TRBV4-1,TRBJ2-7,-,13,CASSQTGSYEQYF,TGCGCCAGCAGCCAAACTGGATCCTACGAGCAGTACTTC
TRBD2,TRBV7-8,TRBJ2-7,-,16,CASSLEIAGEKGEQYF,TGTGCCAGCAGCTTAGAGATAGCGGGAGAGAAGGGCGAGCAGTACTTC
-,TRBV5-4,TRBJ1-2,-,14,CASRTRGLDYGYTF,TGTGCCAGCAGGACTAGGGGGTTGGACTATGGCTACACCTTC
TRBD1,TRBV5-6,TRBJ1-1,-,13,CASRDRENTEAFF,TGTGCCAGCAGAGACAGGGAGAACACTGAAGCTTTCTTT
TRBD1,TRBV9,TRBJ2-5,-,15,CASSVEGQGGETQYF,TGTGCCAGCAGCGTAGAGGGACAGGGTGGCGAGACCCAGTACTTC
-,TRBV19,TRBJ2-1,-,15,CASSIGPTGYNEQFF,TGTGCCAGTAGTATCGGACCAACGGGCTACAATGAGCAGTTCTTC
TRBD2,TRBV9,TRBJ2-1,-,15,CASSVGAGGYNEQFF,TGTGCCAGCAGCGTAGGGGCGGGGGGTTACAATGAGCAGTTCTTC
-,TRBV6-5,TRBJ2-2,-,12,CASTRERGELFF,TGTGCCAGCACCAGGGAAAGAGGGGAGCTGTTTTTT
TRBD1,TRBV4-1,TRBJ2-3,-,15,CASSQEDRGTDTQYF,TGCGCCAGCAGCCAAGAGGACAGGGGCACAGATACGCAGTATTTT
-,TRBV6-5,TRBJ1-1,once,11,CASSTNTEAFF,TGTGCCAGCAGTACAAACACTGAAGCTTTCTTT
TRBD1,TRBV7-6,TRBJ2-7,-,14,CASSMPGQNYEQYF,TGTGCCAGCAGCATGCCGGGACAGAACTACGAGCAGTACTTC
-,TRBV5-6,TRBJ1-2,-,13,CASSPVDVGGYTF,TGTGCCAGCAGCCCCGTCGACGTTGGGGGCTACACCTTC
TRBD1,TRBV4-2,TRBJ1-2,few,14,CASSQETGGYGYTF,TGTGCCAGCAGCCAAGAAACAGGGGGCTATGGCTACACCTTC
TRBD1,TRBV27,TRBJ1-4,-,17,CASSLYSGTGGLEKLFF,TGTGCCAGCAGTTTATACTCTGGGACAGGGGGTTTGGAAAAACTGTTTTTT
-,TRBV30,TRBJ1-2,-,14,CAFLKGWRLEGYTF,TGTGCCTTTCTGAAAGGGTGGAGGCTAGAGGGCTATACCTTC
TRBD2,TRBV4-2,TRBJ2-1,-,16,CASSHVTGGGAQEQFF,TGTGCCAGCAGCCACGTAACTGGCGGGGGGGCCCAGGAGCAGTTCTTC
-,TRBV6-1,TRBJ1-1,-,16,CASSAHSVEMNTEAFF,TGTGCCAGCAGTGCCCACAGCGTTGAGATGAACACTGAAGCTTTCTTT
-,TRBV5-6,TRBJ1-5,once,14,CASSSQGRRQPQHF,TGTGCCAGCAGCTCTCAGGGGAGAAGGCAGCCCCAGCATTTT
TRBD2,TRBV27,TRBJ2-2,-,17,CASSLEAGGPSSGELFF,TGTGCCAGCAGTCTAGAAGCGGGAGGGCCTTCCTCCGGGGAGCTGTTTTTT
TRBD1,TRBV29-1,TRBJ2-1,-,13,CSLGTGLYNEQFF,TGCAGCCTCGGGACAGGACTGTACAATGAGCAGTTCTTC
TRBD1,TRBV6-5,TRBJ2-7,-,12,CASSRQGIGQYF,TGTGCCAGCAGCCGACAGGGTATCGGGCAGTACTTC
TRBD2,TRBV27,TRBJ2-7,-,17,CASSWGTSGGQTYEQYF,TGTGCCAGCAGTTGGGGGACTAGCGGGGGCCAAACCTACGAGCAGTACTTC
-,TRBV7-6,TRBJ2-1,-,17,CASSLAGGGGDHNEQFF,TGTGCCAGCAGCTTAGCAGGGGGCGGGGGCGACCACAATGAGCAGTTCTTC
-,TRBV6-5,TRBJ1-5,-,16,CASSYQKPPSNQPQHF,TGTGCCAGCAGTTACCAAAAACCCCCTAGCAATCAGCCCCAGCATTTT
-,TRBV4-2,TRBJ2-1,-,16,CASSQVEGPPNNEQFF,TGTGCCAGCAGCCAAGTGGAAGGCCCTCCGAACAATGAGCAGTTCTTC
TRBD1,TRBV4-3,TRBJ2-7,-,15,CASSQFRDRVYEQYF,TGCGCCAGCAGCCAATTCCGGGACAGGGTTTACGAGCAGTACTTC
TRBD1,TRBV25-1,TRBJ1-1,-,13,CASRVQGGTEAFF,TGTGCCAGCAGAGTTCAGGGGGGGACTGAAGCTTTCTTT
-,TRBV11-2,TRBJ2-5,-,13,CASRHSGIETQYF,TGTGCCAGCAGGCACTCCGGTATTGAGACCCAGTACTTC
TRBD1,TRBV13,TRBJ2-7,-,16,CASSAEGTGSSYEQYF,TGTGCCAGCAGCGCCGAGGGGACAGGAAGCTCCTACGAGCAGTACTTC
TRBD2,TRBV5-1,TRBJ2-7,-,15,CASSSGTSGSYEQYF,TGCGCCAGCAGCTCGGGGACTAGCGGCTCCTACGAGCAGTACTTC
-,TRBV30,TRBJ2-4,-,14,CAWNGWQSSPIQYF,TGTGCCTGGAACGGGTGGCAGTCTTCCCCGATTCAGTACTTC
-,TRBV5-6,TRBJ1-5,-,14,CASSSGYSNQPQHF,TGTGCCAGCAGCTCGGGGTATAGCAATCAGCCCCAGCATTTT
-,TRBV6-5,TRBJ1-5,-,14,CASSPRDGNQPQHF,TGTGCCAGCAGTCCTCGGGACGGCAATCAGCCCCAGCATTTT
TRBD1,TRBV27,TRBJ1-2,-,16,CASRGFGAGGNYGYTF,TGTGCCAGCAGAGGCTTCGGGGCAGGGGGCAACTATGGCTACACCTTC
-,TRBV11-2,TRBJ1-2,-,12,CASSFGRDGYTF,TGTGCCAGCAGCTTTGGGAGGGATGGCTACACCTTC
TRBD1,TRBV11-3,TRBJ2-3,-,15,CASSSGQGNTDTQYF,TGTGCCAGCAGCTCCGGACAGGGAAACACAGATACGCAGTATTTT
TRBD1,TRBV12-5,TRBJ2-6,once,17,CASGFTGDTRGANVLTF,TGTGCTAGTGGCTTTACAGGGGACACAAGGGGGGCCAACGTCCTGACTTTC
TRBD1,TRBV28,TRBJ2-7,once,14,CASSLSAGGYEQYF,TGTGCCAGCAGTTTATCAGCAGGGGGATACGAGCAGTACTTC
-,TRBV20-1,TRBJ1-1,-,11,CSASMPGEAFF,TGCAGTGCTAGCATGCCGGGGGAAGCTTTCTTT